Following are 2 T cell receptor beta chains from one sample sequenced in a study of CD8 T cells in Susac syndrome. A quantity of roughly 0.5 to 1 ug RNA underwent reverse transcription using random hexamers. TCRdb reanalysed the immunoSEQ multiplex PCR reads using MiXCR and keeps one entry per CDR3 protein. The profile covers about 180,000 distinct CDR3 sequences, with around 95% appearing a single time and around 0.09% taken by the ten largest. The sample was CD4+ T cells from PBMCs. Receptors originate from a human donor with multiple sclerosis.

V and J are TRBV20-1 and TRBJ2-3; D call uncertain. The length of the CDR3 is 12 residues. Trimming stripped 5 bases from V and 1 base from J, with 7 bases between. CDR1 is DFQATT, CDR2 SNEGSKA, per germline (reference sequence). In DNA form, the CDR3 reads TGCAGTGCTGGCTTGGGCACAGATACGCAGTATTTT. This translates into CSAGLGTDTQYF.

J is TRBJ1-4 and V is TRBV30, with 7 bases matching TRBD1. Trimming took 1 base from V and 10 from J; bases not matched to a gene: 6. Looked up from germline, CDR1 is GTSNPN and CDR2 is SVGIG (reference sequence). The CDR3 length is 13 residues. The CDR3 nucleotides read TGTGCCTGGAGTGGACAGGGAGATGGAAAACTGTTTTTT. It encodes CAWSGQGDGKLFF.